This paragraph covers one T cell receptor (beta chain) sequence. Original methodology: Using reference gene primer amplification, nucleated cell counts were estimated. Assay: immunoSEQ multiplex PCR; the TCRdb copy retains only in-frame clones and omits some. Clone size and V and J calls were adopted from that table, with D and trimming inferred from the DNA. The data contain 85,000 to 95,000 clones, approximately 89% of them singletons. CDR3 length: 15 residues. The germline CDR1 and CDR2 sequences are SGHRS and YFSETQ. V gave up 3 bases and J gave up 0 bases, with 9 bases separating them. The data derive from a study of blood T cell repertoires in COVID-19. About the research overall: Sites in the United States, Italy and Spain provided acute and convalescent COVID-19 samples. PBMCs, B-cell-depleted T cells, or T cells were the source of the cDNA or gDNA that made up the material.

This receptor was obtained from a human donor with acute or convalescent COVID-19. The donor label of this sample is uncertain. The chain combines TRBV5-1 with TRBJ2-2, with TRBD2 as a possible D gene (5 bases). The sequencing input was peripheral blood. CDR3 sequence (DNA): TGCGCCAGCAGCTCGGGGAGAACGAACACCGGGGAGCTGTTTTTT. Its translation: CASSSGRTNTGELFF.